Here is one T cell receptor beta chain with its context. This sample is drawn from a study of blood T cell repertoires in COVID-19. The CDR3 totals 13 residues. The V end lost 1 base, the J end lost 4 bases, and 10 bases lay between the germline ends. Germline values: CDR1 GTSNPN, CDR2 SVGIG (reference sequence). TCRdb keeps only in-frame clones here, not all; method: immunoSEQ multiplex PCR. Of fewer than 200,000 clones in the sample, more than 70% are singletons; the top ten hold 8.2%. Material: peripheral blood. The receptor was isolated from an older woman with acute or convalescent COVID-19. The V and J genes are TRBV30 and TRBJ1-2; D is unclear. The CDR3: CAWSGQIFYGYTF. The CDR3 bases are TGTGCCTGGAGTGGGCAGATATTCTATGGCTACACCTTC.